The clone carrying this T cell receptor beta chain appeared a single time. Its antigen is undetermined. The germline V and J ends were trimmed by 9 bases and 3 bases, with 18 bases remaining between them. Germline V gene data show CDR1 as LNHDA and CDR2 as SQIVND (reference sequence). This CDR3 contains 15 residues. This sample was included in a study of T cell responses to AZD1222 COVID-19 vaccine. General study results and limits: Clonal diversity may have been underestimated in mostly white British donors. Dominant at 160-218 and 743-854, vaccine-associated CD4 TCRs also spanned spike.

This table comes from immunoSEQ multiplex PCR, and its TCRdb copy is limited to in-frame clones, with some not included. The sample holds about 150,000 clones, approximately 90% seen once. The origin of this receptor is an adult in good health. The specimen was peripheral blood, collected on day 0 of AZD1222 vaccination. This chain uses TRBV19 with TRBJ1-5; D perhaps matches TRBD1 (6 bases). The CDR3 nucleotides are TGTGCCAGCAAGATCCAGGACAGATTCAATCAGCCCCAGCATTTT. Its translation is CASKIQDRFNQPQHF. Full variable domain (remainder filled in from reference TRBV19 and TRBJ1-5): DGGITQSPKYLFRKEGQNVTLSCEQNLNHDAMYWYRQDPGQGLRLIYYSQIVNDFQKGDIAEGYSVSREKKESFPLTVTSAQKNPTAFYLCASKIQDRFNQPQHFGDGTRLSIL.